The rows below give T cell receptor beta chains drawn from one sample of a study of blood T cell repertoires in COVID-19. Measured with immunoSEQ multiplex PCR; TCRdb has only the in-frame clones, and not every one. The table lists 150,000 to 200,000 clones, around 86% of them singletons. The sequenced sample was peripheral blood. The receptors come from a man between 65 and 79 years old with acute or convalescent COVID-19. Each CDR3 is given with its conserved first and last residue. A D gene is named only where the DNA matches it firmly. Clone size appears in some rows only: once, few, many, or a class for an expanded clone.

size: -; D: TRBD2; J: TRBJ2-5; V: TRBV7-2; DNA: TGTGCCAGCAGCACGACTAGCGGGGGAGCAGAGACCCAGTACTTC; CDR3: CASSTTSGGAETQYF
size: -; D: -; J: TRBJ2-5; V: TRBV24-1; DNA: TGTGCCACCAGTGATGATAGGACGCGAGGAGGAGAGACCCAGTACTTC; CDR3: CATSDDRTRGGETQYF
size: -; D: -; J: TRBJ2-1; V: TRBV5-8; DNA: TGTGCCAGCAGCTTTCACCAGGGGAACTACAATGAGCAGTTCTTC; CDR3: CASSFHQGNYNEQFF
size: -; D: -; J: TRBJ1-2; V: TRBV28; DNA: TGTGCCAGCAGTTCGACCCCCCCCGGAGGCAACACCTTC; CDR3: CASSSTPPGGNTF
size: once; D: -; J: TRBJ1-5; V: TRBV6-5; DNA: TGTGCCAGCAGTTTGGAAGGAGGCGGCAATCAGCCCCAGCATTTT; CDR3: CASSLEGGGNQPQHF
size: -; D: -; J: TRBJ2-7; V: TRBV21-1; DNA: TGTGCCAGCAGCAAACCGGGACAGGGATCCTACGAGCAGTACTTC; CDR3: CASSKPGQGSYEQYF
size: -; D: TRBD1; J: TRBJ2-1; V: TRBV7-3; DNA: TGTGCCAGCAGCCCAACCGGACAGGGTCCTGAGCAGTTCTTC; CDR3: CASSPTGQGPEQFF
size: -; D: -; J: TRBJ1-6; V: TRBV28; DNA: TGTGCCAGCGGAGGGGTTGATTCACCCCTCCACTTT; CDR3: CASGGVDSPLHF
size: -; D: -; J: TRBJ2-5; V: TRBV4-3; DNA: TGCGCCAGCAGCCAAGATTCAAAAGGAGGGAGGGAGACCCAGTACTTC; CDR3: CASSQDSKGGRETQYF
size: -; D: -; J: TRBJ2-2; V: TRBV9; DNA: TGTGCCAGCAGCCAGTGGGGGGACGGGGAGCTGTTTTTT; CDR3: CASSQWGDGELFF
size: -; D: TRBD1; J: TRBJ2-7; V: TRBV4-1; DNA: TGCGCCAGCAGCCAAAGAACAGGGGCCGTATACGAGCAGTACTTC; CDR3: CASSQRTGAVYEQYF
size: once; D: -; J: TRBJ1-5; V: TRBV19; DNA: TGTGCCAGTAGTATCTACAGGGATAGTAATCAGCCCCAGCATTTT; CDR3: CASSIYRDSNQPQHF
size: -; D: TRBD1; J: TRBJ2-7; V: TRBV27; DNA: TGTGCCAGCAGTTTAGAGCGCAGGGGGAGACCCTACGAGCAGTACTTC; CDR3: CASSLERRGRPYEQYF
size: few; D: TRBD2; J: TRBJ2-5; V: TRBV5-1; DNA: TGCGCCAGCAGCTTGTGGCTAGCGGAAGAGACCCAGTACTTC; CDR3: CASSLWLAEETQYF
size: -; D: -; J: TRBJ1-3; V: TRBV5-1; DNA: TGCGCCAGCAGCTCACTAAGTTCTGGAAACACCATATATTTT; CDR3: CASSSLSSGNTIYF
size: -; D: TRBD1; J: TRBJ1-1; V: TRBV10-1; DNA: TGCGCCAGCAGGAGGGACAGGGCAGGGGCTGAAGCTTTCTTT; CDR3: CASRRDRAGAEAFF
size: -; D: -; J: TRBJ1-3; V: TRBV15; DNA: TGTGCCACCAGCACCCGAGGGAACTCTGGAAACACCATATATTTT; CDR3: CATSTRGNSGNTIYF
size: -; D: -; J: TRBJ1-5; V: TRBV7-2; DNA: TGTGCCAGCAGCCTTAGGGGGGGTCAGCCCCAGCATTTT; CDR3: CASSLRGGQPQHF
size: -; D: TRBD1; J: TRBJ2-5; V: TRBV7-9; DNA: TGTGCCAGCAGCTTAGCTCCACTAGGGCAGGGGGCACGTCAAGAGACCCAGTACTTC; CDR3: CASSLAPLGQGARQETQYF
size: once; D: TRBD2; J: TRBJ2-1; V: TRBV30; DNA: TGTGCCTGGAGTGCGTTCGCGGGAGGCTACAATGAGCAGTTCTTC; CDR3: CAWSAFAGGYNEQFF
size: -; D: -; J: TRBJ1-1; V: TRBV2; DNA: TGTGCCAGAAGTAAAGGACAGATTGAAGCTTTCTTT; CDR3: CARSKGQIEAFF
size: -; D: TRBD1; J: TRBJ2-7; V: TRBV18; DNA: TGTGCCAGCTCACCGACAGGGGGCGATTCCTACGAGCAGTACTTC; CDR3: CASSPTGGDSYEQYF
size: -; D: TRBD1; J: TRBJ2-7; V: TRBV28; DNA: TGTGCCAGCAGTTTACCACAGGGGACCTACGAGCAGTACTTC; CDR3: CASSLPQGTYEQYF
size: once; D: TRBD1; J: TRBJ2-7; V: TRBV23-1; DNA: TGCGCCAGCAGTCAGGCGGGACAGGGGGCCTACGAGCAGTACTTC; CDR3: CASSQAGQGAYEQYF
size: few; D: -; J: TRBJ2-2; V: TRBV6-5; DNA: TGTGCCAGCAGGGACACGAACACCGGGGAGCTGTTTTTT; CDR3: CASRDTNTGELFF
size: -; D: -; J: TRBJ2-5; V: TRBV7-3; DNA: TGTGCCAGCAGCTTAACTAGCGGAGGCAGTGAGACCCAGTACTTC; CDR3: CASSLTSGGSETQYF
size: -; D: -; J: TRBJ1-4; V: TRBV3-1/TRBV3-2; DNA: TGTGCCAGCAGCCAAGTGGGGGGTTTGGAAAAACTGTTTTTT; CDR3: CASSQVGGLEKLFF
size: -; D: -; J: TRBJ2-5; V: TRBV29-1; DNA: TGCAGCGCCCTGATAGGGCGGGAAGAGACCCAGTACTTC; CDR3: CSALIGREETQYF
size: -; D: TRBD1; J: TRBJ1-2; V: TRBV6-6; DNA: TGTGCCAGCAGTTCAATCTCGGACAGGGACTATGGCTACACCTTC; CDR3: CASSSISDRDYGYTF
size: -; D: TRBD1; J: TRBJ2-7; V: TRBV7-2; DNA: TGTGCCAGCAGCTTGGGCGGGGCAGGGGGCACCGAGCAGTACTTC; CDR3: CASSLGGAGGTEQYF
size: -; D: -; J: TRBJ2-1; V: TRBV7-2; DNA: TGTGCCAGCAGCTTGCGGTGGGAGAATGAGCAGTTCTTC; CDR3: CASSLRWENEQFF
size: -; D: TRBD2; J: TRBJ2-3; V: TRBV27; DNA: TGTGCCAGCAGTTTATTGCCAGCGGGGGGTTCAGATACGCAGTATTTT; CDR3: CASSLLPAGGSDTQYF
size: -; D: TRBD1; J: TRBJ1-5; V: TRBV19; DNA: TGTGCCAGTAGTATTTTAGGGGGCGCATATAGCAATCAGCCCCAGCATTTT; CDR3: CASSILGGAYSNQPQHF
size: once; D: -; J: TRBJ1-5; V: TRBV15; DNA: TGTGCCACCAGCACCCGGGAGCAGCCCCAGCATTTT; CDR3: CATSTREQPQHF
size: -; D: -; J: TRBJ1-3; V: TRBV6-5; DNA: TGTGCCAGCAGTTACCGGGGGTGGGCAAACACCATATATTTT; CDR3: CASSYRGWANTIYF
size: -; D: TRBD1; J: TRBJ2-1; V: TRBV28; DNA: TGTGCCAGCAGGACCGGGACAGCCCCTTACAATGAGCAGTTCTTC; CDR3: CASRTGTAPYNEQFF
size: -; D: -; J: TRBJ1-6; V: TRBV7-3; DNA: TGTGCCAGCAGCTTATCTCAGAATTCACCCCTCCACTTT; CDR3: CASSLSQNSPLHF
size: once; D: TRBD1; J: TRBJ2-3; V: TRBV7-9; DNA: TGTGCCAGCAGCCCCCGGACAGGGGGCACAGATACGCAGTATTTT; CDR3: CASSPRTGGTDTQYF
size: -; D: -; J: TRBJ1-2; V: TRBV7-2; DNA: TGTGCCAGCGCGGGGGACTTTAACTATGGCTACACCTTC; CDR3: CASAGDFNYGYTF
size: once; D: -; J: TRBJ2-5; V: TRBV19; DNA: TGTGCCACGCGTATAGGAGGGACCCAGTACTTC; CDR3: CATRIGGTQYF
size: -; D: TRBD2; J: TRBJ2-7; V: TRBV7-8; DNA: TGTGCCAGCAGCTTTCCCCTACTAGCGGGGGCCTCCTACGAGCAGTACTTC; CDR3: CASSFPLLAGASYEQYF
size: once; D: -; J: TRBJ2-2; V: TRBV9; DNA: TGTGCCAGCAGCGTAGACGGGAACACCGGGGAGCTGTTTTTT; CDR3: CASSVDGNTGELFF
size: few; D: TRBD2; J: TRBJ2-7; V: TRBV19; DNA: TGTGCCAGTAGTATAGTTAGGCGGGAGTCCAGCTACGAGCAGTACTTC; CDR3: CASSIVRRESSYEQYF